A selection of T cell receptor beta chains follows, all from one sample in a study of blood T cell repertoires in COVID-19. Clones were read by immunoSEQ multiplex PCR, and TCRdb kept only the in-frame ones, dropping some. Of some 210,000 clones listed, approximately 90% were seen once; the top ten hold around 10%. Sequencing was done on a sample of PBMCs or T cells enriched from blood (not recorded which). Source of these receptors: a man in his late teens or twenties with acute COVID-19. Each CDR3 is given with its conserved first and last residue. D genes are given only for firm matches. Not all rows give a size; the values are once, few, many and, for expanded clones, a class.

d_gene,len,abundance,v_gene,j_gene,CDR3nt,CDR3aa
TRBD1,15,.,TRBV6-1,TRBJ1-4,TGTGCCAGCAGTGAGACAGGGGGCAGGGGCGAAAAACTGTTTTTT,CASSETGGRGEKLFF
TRBD1,14,.,TRBV11-3,TRBJ2-7,TGTGCCAGCAGCCCACCGGACAGGGGCCACGAGCAGTACTTC,CASSPPDRGHEQYF
TRBD2,14,.,TRBV30,TRBJ2-1,TGTGCCTCCCTCGGGCTAGCGGGAGGAAATGAGCAGTTCTTC,CASLGLAGGNEQFF
TRBD1,15,.,TRBV5-1,TRBJ2-1,TGCGCCAGCAGCCTGGGACAGCAACCGGGCAATGAGCAGTTCTTC,CASSLGQQPGNEQFF
.,11,.,TRBV15,TRBJ1-2,TGTGCCACCAGCAGACAGGGGGGCTACACCTTC,CATSRQGGYTF
TRBD1,14,.,TRBV18,TRBJ2-7,TGTGCCAGCTCCCCGTGGGACAGGACTTACGAGCAGTACTTC,CASSPWDRTYEQYF
.,15,.,TRBV7-2,TRBJ2-2,TGTGCCAGCAGCTTAAACGGCGGGAACACCGGGGAGCTGTTTTTT,CASSLNGGNTGELFF
.,14,.,TRBV28,TRBJ1-2,TGTGCCAGCAGTCAACCTAGTCAGAACTATGGCTACACCTTC,CASSQPSQNYGYTF
.,11,.,TRBV28,TRBJ2-4,TGTGCCAGCAGCTACGGGGACATTCAGTACTTC,CASSYGDIQYF
TRBD1,15,.,TRBV18,TRBJ1-2,TGTGCCAGCTCAATCGGACAGGCAGCTAACTATGGCTACACCTTC,CASSIGQAANYGYTF
.,13,.,TRBV4-1,TRBJ1-5,TGCGCCAGCAGCTTGACAGTTAATCAGCCCCAGCATTTT,CASSLTVNQPQHF
TRBD2,14,.,TRBV20-1,TRBJ2-1,TGCAGTGCTAGTTCTGGCGGGAGCTACAATGAGCAGTTCTTC,CSASSGGSYNEQFF
.,13,once,TRBV11-3,TRBJ1-3,TGTGCCAGCAGCTTGAACACTGGAAACACCATATATTTT,CASSLNTGNTIYF
TRBD2,15,once,TRBV10-2,TRBJ2-3,TGCGCCAGCAGCTACGGACTAGCGGGAGCTGATACGCAGTATTTT,CASSYGLAGADTQYF
TRBD2,16,.,TRBV27,TRBJ2-1,TGTGCCAGCAGTCAGGGTGGACTAGATAGTTCCAATGAGCAGTTCTTC,CASSQGGLDSSNEQFF
TRBD1,15,.,TRBV7-3,TRBJ1-6,TGTGCCAGCAGCTTGGAGACAGGGTTTGGCTCACCCCTCCACTTT,CASSLETGFGSPLHF
.,15,.,TRBV10-3,TRBJ2-1,TGTGCCATAACGTCCGGGACTCTGGACTACAATGAGCAGTTCTTC,CAITSGTLDYNEQFF
TRBD1,14,.,TRBV2,TRBJ1-3,TGTGCCAGCGCCCGACAGGGAGAGGAAAACACCATATATTTT,CASARQGEENTIYF
TRBD2,17,.,TRBV7-3,TRBJ2-3,TGTGCCAGCAGCCCCCACGGACTAGCGGACTACACAGATACGCAGTATTTT,CASSPHGLADYTDTQYF
TRBD1,15,.,TRBV11-3,TRBJ2-2,TGTGCCAGCAGTCAGGGGGCCCGCTATACCGGGGAGCTGTTTTTT,CASSQGARYTGELFF
.,14,.,TRBV28,TRBJ2-1,TGTGCCAGCAGTAGGGCTAGCACGCTGAATGAGCAGTTCTTC,CASSRASTLNEQFF
.,15,.,TRBV19,TRBJ2-1,TGTGCCAGTTCGTCAGGTCTAAGCTCCTACAATGAGCAGTTCTTC,CASSSGLSSYNEQFF
.,19,.,TRBV30,TRBJ1-5,TGTGCCTGGAGTGCTTCGCGGGACCAGGCAGTTTATAGCAATCAGCCCCAGCATTTT,CAWSASRDQAVYSNQPQHF
.,11,.,TRBV30,TRBJ1-4,TGTGCCTGGAGTCCGGGGAAAAAACTGTTTTTT,CAWSPGKKLFF
.,14,.,TRBV3-1/TRBV3-2,TRBJ2-1,TGTGCCAGCAGCTTAGCCGCTAGCGCCAATGAGCAGTTCTTC,CASSLAASANEQFF
TRBD1,15,few,TRBV6-1,TRBJ1-5,TGTGCCAGCAGTGAATCTACAGGACAGGTTCAGCCCCAGCATTTT,CASSESTGQVQPQHF
TRBD2,16,.,TRBV30,TRBJ2-7,TGTGCCTGGAGTGGGGGTCGGACTAGCGGGATAGGCGAGCAGTACTTC,CAWSGGRTSGIGEQYF
TRBD1,16,.,TRBV28,TRBJ2-2,TGTGCCAGCAGTCCCCGGGGACAGGGGGCGGGCGGGGAGCTGTTTTTT,CASSPRGQGAGGELFF
.,14,.,TRBV27,TRBJ1-5,TGTGCCAGCAGTTTACAGGGGCGTATGCAGCCCCAGCATTTT,CASSLQGRMQPQHF
.,13,once,TRBV19,TRBJ2-1,TGTGCCAGTAAGAGCGGGACAAACAATGAGCAGTTCTTC,CASKSGTNNEQFF
.,15,.,TRBV19,TRBJ2-1,TGTGCCTCGAGAGGGGACAAATATCGGGTCAATGAGCAGTTCTTC,CASRGDKYRVNEQFF
TRBD1,14,.,TRBV10-3,TRBJ1-2,TGTGCCATCAGAAACTCAGGGGGTTTTTATGGCTACACCTTC,CAIRNSGGFYGYTF
.,16,.,TRBV11-2,TRBJ1-5,TGTGCCAGCAGCGCCGGGACTGGAGATAGCAATCAGCCCCAGCATTTT,CASSAGTGDSNQPQHF
TRBD1,17,.,TRBV28,TRBJ1-2,TGTGCCAGCAGTTCGCCATCCGGGACAGAGTCACACTATGGCTACACCTTC,CASSSPSGTESHYGYTF
TRBD2,15,.,TRBV14,TRBJ2-7,TGTGCCAGCAGCCAAGTCTCTAGCGGGGCCTACGAGCAGTACTTC,CASSQVSSGAYEQYF
TRBD2,15,.,TRBV10-3,TRBJ2-5,TGTGCCATCAGCCAGGCGGGAGGGCCGGGAGAGACCCAGTACTTC,CAISQAGGPGETQYF
TRBD2,15,.,TRBV27,TRBJ2-7,TGTGCCAGCAGAATGACTAGCGGGAGATCCTACGAGCAGTACTTC,CASRMTSGRSYEQYF
.,12,.,TRBV27,TRBJ2-7,TGTGCCAGCCGCCGGGGTATGTTCGAGCAGTACTTC,CASRRGMFEQYF
.,14,.,TRBV28,TRBJ1-5,TGTGCCAGCAGTTTGCTCCGGAGCAATCAGCCCCAGCATTTT,CASSLLRSNQPQHF
.,14,once,TRBV2,TRBJ1-2,TGTGCCAGCAGCGACACGAGCCGGCGCGATGGCTACACCTTC,CASSDTSRRDGYTF
.,14,.,TRBV7-6,TRBJ1-6,TGTGCCAGCAGCTTAGAACAGAAGAATTCACCCCTCCACTTT,CASSLEQKNSPLHF
TRBD2,14,.,TRBV29-1,TRBJ2-5,TGCAGCGAGAAACTAGCGGGAGACCAAGAGACCCAGTACTTC,CSEKLAGDQETQYF
TRBD1,14,few,TRBV4-2,TRBJ1-2,TGTGCCAGCAGCCAAGAAACAGGGGTCTATGGCTACACCTTC,CASSQETGVYGYTF
TRBD2,15,.,TRBV7-3,TRBJ2-7,TGTGCCAGCAGCCGTGGGGGGGCTAGCGGGAACGAGCAGTACTTC,CASSRGGASGNEQYF
TRBD1,14,few,TRBV28,TRBJ1-2,TGTGCCAGCAGTTCCCAGGGGGCGATCCTAAGCTACACCTTC,CASSSQGAILSYTF
TRBD1,17,.,TRBV28,TRBJ1-6,TGTGCCAGCAGTTTGTCGGTGCCGGGACAGGGCAATTCACCCCTCCACTTT,CASSLSVPGQGNSPLHF
TRBD2,14,.,TRBV29-1,TRBJ2-1,TGCAGCGTCCAAGCGGGAGATTCCTACAATGAGCAGTTCTTC,CSVQAGDSYNEQFF
.,14,.,TRBV28,TRBJ1-1,TGTGCCAGCAGTCCCTCGGGTCTCGGCACTGAAGCTTTCTTT,CASSPSGLGTEAFF
TRBD2,13,.,TRBV20-1,TRBJ2-1,TGCAGTGCTAGTAACCTAGCGGGCAATGAGCAGTTCTTC,CSASNLAGNEQFF
.,15,.,TRBV5-8,TRBJ1-2,TGTGCCAGCAGCTTGTTGCTCACCAGTATATATGGCTACACCTTC,CASSLLLTSIYGYTF
TRBD1,13,.,TRBV18,TRBJ1-1,TGTGCCAGCTCCGGACAGGTCGGCACTGAAGCTTTCTTT,CASSGQVGTEAFF